One and the same sample provided the 13 T cell receptor beta chains below, sequenced in a study of regulatory T cells in long-lasting Graves disease. Time point described: persistent/refractory GD, antithyroid drugs over 5 years with positive TRAb. RNA from PBMCs was the source of the TCR library. The authors built TCR beta libraries using iRepertoire HTBI primers and Arm-PCR of CDR3 regions. MiXCR, run by TCRdb on the multiplex PCR reads, gives a single entry per CDR3 protein. The sample contains 700,000 or so distinct CDR3 sequences, 30% of which appear only once. The sequenced sample was peripheral blood mononuclear cells (PBMCs), obtained when the disease was refractory, from a patient treated with antithyroid drugs. The receptors stem from a female donor with Graves disease.

The sample holds many counts of this clonotype. In nucleotides, the CDR3 is TGTGCCAGCAGTCAACACAGGAACTATGGCTACACCTTC. Translated: CASSQHRNYGYTF. The rearrangement uses TRBV28 and TRBJ1-2; tentatively, D is TRBD1 (5 bases). This CDR3 region has 13 residues. Between the trimmed V and J ends, which lost 5 bases and 2 bases, there was a span of 9 bases. Per the germline V gene, CDR1 is MDHEN and CDR2 is SYDVKM.

This clonotype was picked up many times. The chain uses TRBV29-1 and TRBJ1-2, with unresolved D. Trimming stripped 5 bases from V and 2 bases from J, with 6 bases between. CDR1 and CDR2 from the germline V gene are SQVTM and ANQGSEA. The CDR3 spans 11 residues. The CDR3 nucleotides are TGCAGCGTTAACGGGAACTATGGCTACACCTTC. It encodes CSVNGNYGYTF. The whole variable domain, filled in from reference TRBV29-1 and TRBJ1-2, reads SAVISQKPSRDICQRGTSLTIQCQVDSQVTMMFWYRQQPGQSLTLIATANQGSEATYESGFVIDKFPISRPNLTFSTLTVSNMSPEDSSIYLCSVNGNYGYTFGSGTRLTVV.

There are many counts of this clonotype. The chain is built from TRBV11-2 and TRBJ2-5; 9 bases line up with TRBD1. The CDR3 covers 15 residues. The trim removed 5 bases at V and 1 base at J, leaving 5 bases unmatched. CDR1 SGHAT and CDR2 FQNNGV come from the germline V gene. The CDR3 protein is CASSPGTGRQETQYF. The CDR3 DNA is TGTGCCAGCAGCCCCGGGACAGGGCGCCAAGAGACCCAGTACTTC.

This clonotype was observed at least ten times. The chain carries TRBV28 and TRBJ1-2; perhaps TRBD1 as D (6 bases). This CDR3 is built from 16 residues. In germline, CDR1 is MDHEN, CDR2 SYDVKM. Between the trimmed V and J ends, which lost 5 bases and 8 bases, there was a span of 24 bases. The CDR3 DNA is TGTGCCAGCAGTCCCTCGGGGGGGGCGAAGTCTTGGGGCTACACCTTC. The encoded protein is CASSPSGGAKSWGYTF.

The chain uses TRBV9 and TRBJ1-2; 8 nucleotides match TRBD1. The J segment lost 4 bases and the V segment lost 4 bases, leaving 18 bases of the junction unmatched. The CDR3 covers 18 residues. In germline, CDR1 is SGDLS, CDR2 YYNGEE. The CDR3 DNA reads TGTGCCAGCAGCTCTCTGGGGGGCAGGGGGCGTATAGGCTATGGCTACACCTTC. Translating gives CASSSLGGRGRIGYGYTF.

The chain carries TRBV15 and TRBJ1-4; no reliable D call. Trimming stripped 0 bases from V and 6 bases from J, with 11 bases between. CDR1 is LNHNV and CDR2 is YYDKDF in the germline V gene (reference sequence). This CDR3 comprises 15 residues. CDR3 amino acids: CATSRDGEFDEKLFF. The CDR3 coding sequence is TGTGCCACCAGCAGAGATGGGGAATTTGATGAAAAACTGTTTTTT.

This clonotype was seen a few times. The rearrangement uses TRBV30 and TRBJ1-1; D remains unclear. The length of the CDR3 is 14 residues. The germline V gene encodes CDR1 GTSNPN and CDR2 SVGIG (reference sequence). The V end was cut by 0 bases, the J end by 4 bases, with 12 bases between. The CDR3 spells CAWSVLGVATEAFF. DNA for the CDR3: TGTGCCTGGAGTGTACTTGGTGTCGCCACTGAAGCTTTCTTT.

This clonotype was observed many times. This chain connects TRBV28 to TRBJ1-6; 9 nucleotides align to TRBD1. Per the germline V gene, CDR1 is MDHEN and CDR2 is SYDVKM. The CDR3 is 15 residues long. V was clipped by 5 bases and J by 9 bases; unmatched bases: 8. CDR3 bases: TGTGCCAGCAGTCCGATGGGACAGGGAGGTTCACCCCTCCACTTT. It is translated as CASSPMGQGGSPLHF.

The chain has TRBV18 and TRBJ2-6, with a weak D call TRBD1 (5 bases). This CDR3 comprises 14 residues. The V end was cut by 6 bases, the J end by 3 bases, with 9 bases between. Germline assignment: CDR1 KGHSH and CDR2 LQKENI. The CDR3 loop is CASSTDSGANVLTF. As DNA, the CDR3 is TGTGCCAGCTCCACTGACAGTGGGGCCAACGTCCTGACTTTC.

This clonotype showed up just a few times. This rearrangement joins TRBV5-1 to TRBJ1-5; 7 nucleotides align to TRBD1. V lost 3 bases and J lost 7; bases outside the gene matches: 7. This CDR3 spans 14 amino acids. Germline values: CDR1 SGHRS, CDR2 YFSETQ. The chain's CDR3 is CASSSTGVGQPQHF. The DNA of the CDR3 is TGCGCCAGCAGCTCCACAGGGGTAGGGCAGCCCCAGCATTTT. Based on the CDR3 plus reference TRBV5-1 and TRBJ1-5, the full variable domain is KAGVTQTPRYLIKTRGQQVTLSCSPISGHRSVSWYQQTPGQGLQFLFEYFSETQRNKGNFPGRFSGRQFSNSRSEMNVSTLELGDSALYLCASSSTGVGQPQHFGDGTRLSIL.

The chain carries TRBV29-1 and TRBJ1-2; D gene uncertain. The CDR3 has 15 amino acids. The ends were cut back, 5 bases at V and 0 bases at J, with 16 bases in the middle. CDR1 and CDR2 from the germline V gene are SQVTM and ANQGSEA. CDR3 residues: CSVPTREGANYGYTF. The DNA for the CDR3 is TGCAGCGTTCCGACACGTGAGGGAGCTAACTATGGCTACACCTTC.

This chain uses TRBV6-9 with TRBJ2-1; D possibly corresponds to TRBD2 (5 bases). The germline V and J ends were trimmed by 3 bases and 1 base, with 16 bases remaining between them. The CDR3 is 17 residues long. CDR1 is MNHGY and CDR2 is SVAAGI in the germline V gene. CDR3 bases: TGTGCCAGCAGTTACTCTTCCCCAAGCGGATCCTACAATGAGCAGTTCTTC. Translated: CASSYSSPSGSYNEQFF.

This clonotype occurred a few times. The chain has TRBV19 and TRBJ2-7, with D hard to call. Trimming took 8 bases from V and 0 from J, leaving 23 bases between them. The germline V gene has CDR1 LNHDA and CDR2 SQIVND (reference sequence). The CDR3 is 17 amino acids. The CDR3 here is CASASRYSPRLSYEQYF. As DNA, the CDR3 is TGTGCCAGTGCCTCCCGGTACAGCCCACGACTCTCCTACGAGCAGTACTTC.